This entry lists 28 T cell receptor beta chains sequenced from one sample in a study of CD8 T cells in ankylosing spondylitis (TCRdb year 2017). The full study reports these points: A TCR beta motif made up of several highly homologous amino acid variants appeared to be characteristic of blood from ankylosing spondylitis patients.

The method was 5' RACE. Sequencing was performed on an Illumina HiSeq 2500. In-frame beta chains were kept once TCRdb had trimmed the public reads at Q25 with fastp and called clones with MiXCR. Duplicate CDR3 protein sequences are folded into a single record with the most common DNA and genes. In all, the sample holds some 800,000 distinct CDR3 sequences, and 12% of those were seen once. Around 0.51% of the sample is in the top ten clones. For these TCRs, the target antigens are not known. The sample taken for sequencing was blood, either unsorted or a sorted T cell fraction (not recorded which). The source of these receptors is a male donor with ankylosing spondylitis.

The chain has TRBV5-1 and TRBJ1-1; D is unresolved. Per the germline V gene, CDR1 is SGHRS and CDR2 is YFSETQ. V was shortened by 0 bases and J by 3 bases, with 9 bases between the two germline ends. CDR3 length: 14 amino acids. For the CDR3, the DNA is TGCGCCAGCAGCTTGGCTTGGGTTTACACTGAAGCTTTCTTT. Translating it yields CASSLAWVYTEAFF.

This clonotype was picked up many times. The gene calls are TRBV7-9 and TRBJ2-1, with D unresolved. The length of the CDR3 is 14 residues. Germline-derived CDR1 and CDR2 are SEHNR and FQNEAQ (reference sequence). Trimming stripped 1 base from V and 2 bases from J, with 6 bases between. In DNA form, the CDR3 reads TGTGCCAGCAGCTTAGTTACCGCCTACAATGAGCAGTTCTTC. Amino acids: CASSLVTAYNEQFF.

In this sample, this clonotype turned up a few times. This chain uses TRBV5-1 with TRBJ1-1, with 8 bases fitting TRBD1. With 0 bases clipped from V and 0 bases from J, the junction kept 4 bases outside the gene matches. The CDR3 spans 16 residues. The V gene's germline CDR1 is SGHRS and CDR2 YFSETQ. CDR3 bases: TGCGCCAGCAGCTTGGGACAGGGGAGTATGAACACTGAAGCTTTCTTT. Translation: CASSLGQGSMNTEAFF.

The chain recombines TRBV5-6 with TRBJ1-5; 10 bases align to TRBD1. The CDR3 is 17 residues long. V trimming: 1 base; J trimming: 7 bases; junction bases outside the gene matches: 11. Germline V gene sequence: CDR1 SGHDT, CDR2 YYEEEE. CDR3 amino acids: CASSLLGTGAGSQPQHF. The CDR3 nucleotides read TGTGCCAGCAGCTTGTTGGGGACAGGGGCGGGTAGCCAGCCCCAGCATTTT.

The V gene is TRBV20-1, the J gene TRBJ2-5; no reliable D call. The CDR3 is 13 residues long. V was shortened by 6 bases and J by 0 bases, with 11 bases between the two germline ends. Germline CDR1 is DFQATT and CDR2 is SNEGSKA (reference sequence). The CDR3 DNA follows: TGCAGTGCCATACCAGCGTACCAAGAGACCCAGTACTTC. Translation: CSAIPAYQETQYF.

In this sample, this clonotype turned up a few times. The chain has TRBV11-2 and TRBJ2-3; D not certain. CDR1 and CDR2 (germline): SGHAT, FQNNGV. The CDR3 loop spans 14 amino acids. Trimming cost V 5 bases and J 0 bases, with 9 bases left between them. The CDR3 region has the DNA TGTGCCAGCAGCCGCCGACCGAGCACAGATACGCAGTATTTT. This encodes CASSRRPSTDTQYF. The full variable domain, its missing parts supplied by reference TRBV11-2 and TRBJ2-3, is EAGVAQSPRYKIIEKRQSVAFWCNPISGHATLYWYQQILGQGPKLLIQFQNNGVVDDSQLPKDRFSAERLKGVDSTLKIQPAKLEDSAVYLCASSRRPSTDTQYFGPGTRLTVL.

This clonotype showed up just a few times. The rearrangement joins TRBV7-2 to TRBJ1-4, with D possibly being TRBD1 (6 bases). Germline V gene lookup returns CDR1 SGHTA and CDR2 FQGNSA. CDR3 size: 15 residues. V was cut by 5 bases and J by 4 bases, with 14 bases left in between. In DNA form, the CDR3 reads TGTGCCAGCAGCCCAGGAGGGGGGGTTAATGAAAAACTGTTTTTT. The encoded protein is CASSPGGGVNEKLFF. The full variable domain, completed using reference TRBV7-2 and TRBJ1-4, is GAGVSQSPSNKVTEKGKDVELRCDPISGHTALYWYRQSLGQGLEFLIYFQGNSAPDKSGLPSDRFSAERTGGSVSTLTIQRTQQEDSAVYLCASSPGGGVNEKLFFGSGTQLSVL.

This clonotype was detected a few times. J is TRBJ2-2 and V is TRBV14; TRBD2 might be the D (6 bases). Germline V gene lookup returns CDR1 SGHDN and CDR2 FVKESK. The V end was cut by 8 bases, the J end by 4 bases, with 14 bases between. The CDR3 is 14 residues long. Here the CDR3 reads CASGRLRGTGELFF. CDR3 sequence (DNA): TGTGCCAGCGGGAGGCTAAGGGGCACCGGGGAGCTGTTTTTT.

This clonotype was observed a handful of times. The J gene is TRBJ1-3, the V gene TRBV10-3; D gene ambiguous. Trimming removed 8 bases at V and 1 base at J, with 12 bases between. Looked up from germline, CDR1 is ENHRY and CDR2 is SYGVKD. The CDR3 contains 14 residues. CDR3 nucleotide sequence: TGTGCCATCTCCGGGCAGGCGTCTGGAAACACCATATATTTT. Translated: CAISGQASGNTIYF.

The sample holds many counts of this clonotype. The chain is built from TRBV5-1 and TRBJ1-3, with D perhaps matching TRBD1 (5 bases). V was trimmed by 0 bases and J by 3 bases, leaving 19 bases between them. The germline V gene has CDR1 SGHRS and CDR2 YFSETQ. The CDR3 length is 18 residues. CDR3 DNA sequence: TGCGCCAGCAGCTTGGAGGCGGGCAGGGTCGCCTTTGGAAACACCATATATTTT. This codes for CASSLEAGRVAFGNTIYF.

The chain carries TRBV7-9 and TRBJ1-4, with 8 bases identical to TRBD1. Per germline, CDR1 SEHNR and CDR2 FQNEAQ (reference sequence). The CDR3 has 13 amino acids. The ends lost 5 bases at V and 11 bases at J; junction bases unmatched: 7. In DNA, the CDR3 is TGTGCCAGCAGCCTCGGACAGGGCAACAAACTGTTTTTT. Amino acid sequence: CASSLGQGNKLFF.

This clonotype has ten or more counts. The rearrangement uses TRBV18 and TRBJ2-1, with D uncertain. In germline, CDR1 is KGHSH, CDR2 LQKENI. The length of the CDR3 is 13 residues. V dropped 2 bases and J dropped 4 bases, with 6 bases sitting between them. CDR3 in DNA: TGTGCCAGCTCACCAGGCAGGTACAATGAGCAGTTCTTC. Residues: CASSPGRYNEQFF.

The genes are TRBV3-1 and TRBJ1-4; D is uncertain. This CDR3 is built from 15 residues. Trimming cost V 2 bases and J 10 bases, with 17 bases left between them. The germline CDR1 and CDR2 sequences are LGHDT and YNNKEL (reference sequence). The CDR3 sequence: CASSQQVTWTGKLFF. In DNA form, the CDR3 reads TGTGCCAGCAGCCAACAGGTCACATGGACGGGAAAACTGTTTTTT.

The gene calls are TRBV11-2 and TRBJ2-6, with a weak D call TRBD2 (5 bases). From germline, CDR1 is SGHAT and CDR2 FQNNGV. The CDR3 runs 20 residues. Trimming removed 5 bases from V and 2 bases from J, with 25 bases in between. The CDR3, as DNA: TGTGCCAGCAGCCGAAGGAGTAGGGCAACGGGGTTTCCTGGGGCCAACGTCCTGACTTTC. Amino acid sequence: CASSRRSRATGFPGANVLTF.

This clonotype was recorded a few times. This chain uses TRBV28 with TRBJ1-4, with TRBD1 matching over 11 bases. The CDR3 is made up of 15 amino acids. J gave up 11 bases and V 8 bases, and 13 bases lay outside the gene matches. Germline CDR1 and CDR2: MDHEN and SYDVKM. The DNA for the CDR3 is TGTGCCAGCGCCTTCGTGGGACAGGGGGTAGGCAAACTGTTTTTT. Translation: CASAFVGQGVGKLFF.

The chain recombines TRBV29-1 with TRBJ2-3; D might be TRBD2 (5 bases). The CDR3 runs to 14 residues. Germline CDR1 SQVTM, CDR2 ANQGSEA. V was clipped by 3 bases and J by 0 bases, with 10 bases between them. This chain's CDR3 is CSVDQGLSTDTQYF. CDR3 coding DNA: TGCAGCGTTGATCAAGGACTGAGCACAGATACGCAGTATTTT.

The table lists this clonotype with a few counts. The rearrangement joins TRBV7-2 to TRBJ2-3; D call uncertain. Trimming shortened V by 1 base and J by 7 bases, and 9 bases separated the two germline ends. The CDR3 has 13 amino acids. Germline assignment: CDR1 SGHTA and CDR2 FQGNSA. The CDR3 nucleotides read TGTGCCAGCAGCTTAGTGGGAAGAAATACGCAGTATTTT. Encoded protein: CASSLVGRNTQYF.

The chain combines TRBV5-1 with TRBJ2-6, with D tentatively TRBD2 (5 bases). Germline assignment: CDR1 SGHRS and CDR2 YFSETQ. V shed 7 bases and J shed 3 bases, with 8 bases lying between them. The CDR3 covers 13 residues. In nucleotides, the CDR3 is TGCGCCAGCTTCGAGGGTGGGGCCAACGTCCTGACTTTC. This sequence encodes CASFEGGANVLTF.

This clonotype appeared a few times. This sequence joins TRBV18 and TRBJ1-1; TRBD1 is a possible D gene (6 bases). The V end lost 4 bases, the J end lost 8 bases, and 14 bases lay between the germline ends. This CDR3 is built from 13 residues. The germline V gene has CDR1 KGHSH and CDR2 LQKENI. The CDR3: CASSRGPVGEAFF. The CDR3 bases are TGTGCCAGCTCACGGGGGCCGGTGGGGGAAGCTTTCTTT.

The rearrangement links TRBV20-1 to TRBJ2-3; the D gene is possibly TRBD2 (5 bases). This CDR3 is built from 13 residues. The V end lost 5 bases, the J end lost 6 bases, and 15 bases lay between the germline ends. Germline V lookup: CDR1 DFQATT, CDR2 SNEGSKA (reference sequence). The CDR3 here is CSAQTAARDTQYF. The CDR3 DNA reads as TGCAGTGCTCAAACAGCGGCCCGGGATACGCAGTATTTT.

In its sample, this clonotype was seen many times. V gene TRBV10-3 combines with J gene TRBJ2-7; the D is unclear. Germline CDR1 ENHRY, CDR2 SYGVKD. Trimming stripped 0 bases from V and 6 bases from J, with 12 bases between. There are 14 residues in the CDR3. CDR3 amino acids: CAISESGYLGEQYF. The CDR3 bases are TGTGCCATCAGTGAGTCAGGGTACCTGGGCGAGCAGTACTTC.

The chain recombines TRBV5-1 with TRBJ2-2; unclear D gene. The V end was cut by 1 base, the J end by 4 bases, with 8 bases between. This CDR3 contains 14 residues. CDR1 SGHRS and CDR2 YFSETQ come from the germline V gene. The CDR3: CASSLIRITGELFF. The CDR3 DNA reads as TGCGCCAGCAGCTTGATTCGTATCACCGGGGAGCTGTTTTTT.

This chain links TRBV5-4 with TRBJ2-1; 7 bases are shared with TRBD1. V lost 6 bases to trimming and J lost 8 bases; unmatched junction nucleotides: 14. Per germline, CDR1 SGHNT and CDR2 YYREEE (reference sequence). This CDR3 comprises 15 residues. CDR3 DNA: TGTGCCAGCATGGGCCCGACAGGGACAATCGATGAGCAGTTCTTC. Amino acid sequence: CASMGPTGTIDEQFF.

The V call is TRBV20-1, the J call TRBJ2-7; perhaps TRBD2 as D (5 bases). Germline V gene lookup returns CDR1 DFQATT and CDR2 SNEGSKA (reference sequence). The CDR3 covers 15 residues. Deletions cut 0 bases from V and 4 bases from J, with 16 bases between. CDR3 sequence (DNA): TGCAGTGCTAGAGATGAGTACTTACCGGGATACGAGCAGTACTTC. Translating it yields CSARDEYLPGYEQYF.

In this sample, this clonotype turned up a few times. Here the CDR3 DNA reads TGTGCCAGCAGCCGTACGACAGGGTCCCAAGAGACCCAGTACTTC. Residues: CASSRTTGSQETQYF. The chain is built from TRBV9 and TRBJ2-5, with 7 bases lining up with TRBD1. The CDR3 totals 15 residues. CDR1 SGDLS and CDR2 YYNGEE come from the germline V gene. V dropped 4 bases and J dropped 1; count of bases not matched to a gene: 7.

This clonotype was found a few times. The chain is built from TRBV27 and TRBJ2-4, with D hard to call. The CDR3 totals 19 residues. Germline values: CDR1 MNHEY, CDR2 SMNVEV (reference sequence). V lost 7 bases, J lost 0 bases, and 25 bases lay in between. The CDR3 DNA sequence: TGTGCCAGCACCCCTGGGGTGCCCTTAGACCCTTTAGCCAAAAACATTCAGTACTTC. This sequence encodes CASTPGVPLDPLAKNIQYF.

The V gene is TRBV4-2, the J gene TRBJ1-2; D remains unclear. In germline, CDR1 is LGHNA, CDR2 YNFKEQ. This CDR3 comprises 15 residues. Trimming removed 0 bases at V and 2 bases at J, with 10 bases between. The CDR3 DNA reads as TGTGCCAGCAGCCAAGATCGGACCAAGAACTATGGCTACACCTTC. Translated, it gives CASSQDRTKNYGYTF.

This clonotype was found many times. This chain connects TRBV12-3 or TRBV12-4 to TRBJ1-3; D uncertain. Trimming removed 3 bases at V and 4 bases at J, with 13 bases between. This CDR3 contains 15 residues. The CDR3 region has the DNA TGTGCCAGCAGTTTTATTTCGACGGGAGGAAACACCATATATTTT. Its protein is CASSFISTGGNTIYF.